This T cell receptor beta chain was identified in a study of CD8+CD57+ T cells in acquired aplastic anemia. About the research overall: DNA per sorted CD4+ or CD8+ sample ranged about 0.18 to 30 ug, averaging 3.2 ug. Overall study results and limits: Patients and controls were found to share 25 to 35 CD8+ CDR3 sequences.

Genomic DNA was employed as the template in profiling TCR beta VDJ and CDR3. TCRdb re-analysed the reads in MiXCR, keeping a single row per CDR3 protein. The sample lists 150,000 to 200,000 distinct CDR3 sequences, roughly 45% occurring once. This clonotype showed up many times. Its target is unknown. The V gene's germline CDR1 is MNHNS and CDR2 SASEGT. The CDR3 spans 13 residues. V was pared by 7 bases and J by 4 bases, with 4 bases of the junction left unmatched. The source of this sequence is a human donor in good health. The V call is TRBV6-1, the J call TRBJ2-5, with 9 nucleotides matching TRBD2. The specimen sequenced was sorted CD4+, CD8+, or CD8+CD57+ T cells (not recorded which) from PBMCs. CDR3 sequence reads: CASTGLARETQYF. The DNA of the CDR3 is TGTGCCAGCACTGGACTAGCGCGAGAGACCCAGTACTTC.